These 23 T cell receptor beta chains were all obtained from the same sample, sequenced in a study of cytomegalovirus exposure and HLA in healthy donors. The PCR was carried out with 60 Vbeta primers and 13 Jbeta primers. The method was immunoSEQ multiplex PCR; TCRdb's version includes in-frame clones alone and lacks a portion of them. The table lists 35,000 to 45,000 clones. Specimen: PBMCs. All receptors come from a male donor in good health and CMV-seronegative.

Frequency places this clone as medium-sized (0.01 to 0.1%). As DNA, the CDR3 is TGTGCCAGCAGCTTGGGAGGGGGTCCCCTCTCCTACAATGAGCAGTTCTTC. It encodes CASSLGGGPLSYNEQFF. The rearrangement uses TRBV5-6 and TRBJ2-1; possible D gene TRBD1, 6 bases. This CDR3 is built from 17 residues. Trimming took 0 bases from V and 0 from J, leaving 13 bases between them. Germline V CDR1 and CDR2: SGHDT, YYEEEE.

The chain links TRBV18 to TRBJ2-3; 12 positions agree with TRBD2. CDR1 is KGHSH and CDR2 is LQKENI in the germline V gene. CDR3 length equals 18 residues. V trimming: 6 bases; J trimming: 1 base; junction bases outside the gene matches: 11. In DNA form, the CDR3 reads TGTGCCAGCTCGCATCTAGCGGGAGGGGACCTAGGCACAGATACGCAGTATTTT. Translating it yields CASSHLAGGDLGTDTQYF.

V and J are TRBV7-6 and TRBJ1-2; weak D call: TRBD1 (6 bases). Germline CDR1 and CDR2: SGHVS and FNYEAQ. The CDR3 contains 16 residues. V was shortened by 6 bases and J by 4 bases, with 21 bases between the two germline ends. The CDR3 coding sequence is TGTGCCAGCAGTCCAAGACAGGCCGCACAATCCTATGGCTACACCTTC. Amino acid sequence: CASSPRQAAQSYGYTF.

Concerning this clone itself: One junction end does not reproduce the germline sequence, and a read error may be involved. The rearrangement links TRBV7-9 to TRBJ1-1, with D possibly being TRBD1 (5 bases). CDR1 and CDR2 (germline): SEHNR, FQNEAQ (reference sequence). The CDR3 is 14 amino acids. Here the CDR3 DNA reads TGTGCCAGCAGCTTCGGCAGGGCCAACACTGAAGATTTCTTT. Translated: CASSFGRANTEDFF.

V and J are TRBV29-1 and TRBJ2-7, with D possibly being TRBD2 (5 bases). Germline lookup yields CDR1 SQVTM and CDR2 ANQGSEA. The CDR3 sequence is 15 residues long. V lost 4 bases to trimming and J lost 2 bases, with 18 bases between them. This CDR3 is CSVGWGAGEAYEQYF. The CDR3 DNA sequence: TGCAGCGTTGGGTGGGGAGCAGGCGAGGCCTACGAGCAGTACTTC.

CDR3 residues: CASRTGAFNQPQHF. In DNA, the CDR3 is TGTGCCAGCAGGACAGGGGCGTTCAATCAGCCCCAGCATTTT. The V and J genes are TRBV6-6 and TRBJ1-5; 8 bases are shared with TRBD1. The trim removed 6 bases at V and 3 bases at J, leaving 4 bases unmatched. The CDR3 totals 14 residues. CDR1 is MNHNY and CDR2 is SVGAGI in the germline V gene (reference sequence).

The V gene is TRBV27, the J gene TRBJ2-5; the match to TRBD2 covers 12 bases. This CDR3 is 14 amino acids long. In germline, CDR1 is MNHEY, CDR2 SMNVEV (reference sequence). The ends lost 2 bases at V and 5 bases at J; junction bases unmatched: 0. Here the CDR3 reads CASSLLAGGETQYF. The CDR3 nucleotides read TGTGCCAGCAGTTTACTAGCGGGAGGGGAGACCCAGTACTTC.

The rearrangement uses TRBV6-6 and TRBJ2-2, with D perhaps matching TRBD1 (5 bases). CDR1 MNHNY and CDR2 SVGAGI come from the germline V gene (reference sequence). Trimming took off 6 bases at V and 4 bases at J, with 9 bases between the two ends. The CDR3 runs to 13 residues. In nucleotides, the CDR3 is TGTGCCAGCAGCAGACAGTTCACCGGGGAGCTGTTTTTT. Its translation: CASSRQFTGELFF.

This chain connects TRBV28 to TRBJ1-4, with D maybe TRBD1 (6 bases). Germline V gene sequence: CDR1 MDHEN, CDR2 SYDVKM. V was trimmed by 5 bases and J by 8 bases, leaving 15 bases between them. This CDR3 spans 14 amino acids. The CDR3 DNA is TGTGCCAGCAGTCTTGGGGGCCGGAGGGAAAAACTGTTTTTT. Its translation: CASSLGGRREKLFF.

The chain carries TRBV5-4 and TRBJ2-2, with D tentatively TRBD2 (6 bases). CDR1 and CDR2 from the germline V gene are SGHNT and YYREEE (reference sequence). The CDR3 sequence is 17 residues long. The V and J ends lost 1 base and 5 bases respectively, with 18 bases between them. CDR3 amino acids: CASSLSRGAGLTGELFF. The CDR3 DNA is TGTGCCAGCAGCTTGTCGAGAGGGGCGGGACTGACCGGGGAGCTGTTTTTT.

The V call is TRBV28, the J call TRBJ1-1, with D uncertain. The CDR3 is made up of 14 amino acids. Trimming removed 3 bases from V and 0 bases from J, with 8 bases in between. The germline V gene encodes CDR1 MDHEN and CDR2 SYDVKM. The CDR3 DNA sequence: TGTGCCAGCAGTTTCGGGAGGTTGAACACTGAAGCTTTCTTT. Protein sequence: CASSFGRLNTEAFF. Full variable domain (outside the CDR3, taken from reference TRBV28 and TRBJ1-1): DVKVTQSSRYLVKRTGEKVFLECVQDMDHENMFWYRQDPGLGLRLIYFSYDVKMKEKGDIPEGYSVSREKKERFSLILESASTNQTSMYLCASSFGRLNTEAFFGQGTRLTVV.

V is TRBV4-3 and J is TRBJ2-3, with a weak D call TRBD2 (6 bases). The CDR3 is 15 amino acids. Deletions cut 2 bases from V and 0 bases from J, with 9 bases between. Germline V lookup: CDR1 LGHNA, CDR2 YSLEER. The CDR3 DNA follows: TGCGCCAGCAGCCAAATAGCGGAGAGCACAGATACGCAGTATTTT. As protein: CASSQIAESTDTQYF.

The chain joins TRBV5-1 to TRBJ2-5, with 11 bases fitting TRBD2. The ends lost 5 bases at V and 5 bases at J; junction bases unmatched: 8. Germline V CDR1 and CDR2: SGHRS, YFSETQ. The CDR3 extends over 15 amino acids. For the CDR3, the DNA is TGCGCCAGCAGTTCGGGCATAGCGGGAGGGGAGACCCAGTACTTC. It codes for CASSSGIAGGETQYF.

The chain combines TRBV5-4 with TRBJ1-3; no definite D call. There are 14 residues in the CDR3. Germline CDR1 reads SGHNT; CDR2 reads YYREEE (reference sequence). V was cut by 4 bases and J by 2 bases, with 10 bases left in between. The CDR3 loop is CASSPTRAGNTIYF. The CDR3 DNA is TGTGCCAGCAGCCCGACTAGAGCTGGAAACACCATATATTTT.

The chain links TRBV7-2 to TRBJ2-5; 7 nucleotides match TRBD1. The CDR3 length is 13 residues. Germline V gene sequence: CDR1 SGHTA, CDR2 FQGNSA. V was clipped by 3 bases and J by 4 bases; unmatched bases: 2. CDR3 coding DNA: TGTGCCAGCAGCTTCGCAGGGGGAGAGACCCAGTACTTC. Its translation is CASSFAGGETQYF.

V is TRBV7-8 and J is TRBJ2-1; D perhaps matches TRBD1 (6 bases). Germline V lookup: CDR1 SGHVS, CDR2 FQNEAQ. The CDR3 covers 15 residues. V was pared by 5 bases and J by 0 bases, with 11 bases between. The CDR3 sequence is CASSGGGSSYNEQFF. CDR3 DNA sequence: TGTGCCAGCAGCGGGGGCGGCAGCTCCTACAATGAGCAGTTCTTC.

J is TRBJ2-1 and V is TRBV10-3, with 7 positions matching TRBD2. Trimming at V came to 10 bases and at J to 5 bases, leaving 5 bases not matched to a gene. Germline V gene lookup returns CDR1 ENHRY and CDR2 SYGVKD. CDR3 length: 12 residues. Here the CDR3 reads CATALADNEQFF. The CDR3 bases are TGTGCCACCGCCCTAGCGGACAATGAGCAGTTCTTC.

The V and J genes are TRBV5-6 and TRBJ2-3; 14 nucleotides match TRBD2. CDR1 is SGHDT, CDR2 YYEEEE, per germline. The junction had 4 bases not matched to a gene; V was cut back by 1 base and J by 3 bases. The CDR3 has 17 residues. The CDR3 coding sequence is TGTGCCAGCAGCTTGCGGACTAGCGGGAGGTTAACAGATACGCAGTATTTT. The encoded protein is CASSLRTSGRLTDTQYF.

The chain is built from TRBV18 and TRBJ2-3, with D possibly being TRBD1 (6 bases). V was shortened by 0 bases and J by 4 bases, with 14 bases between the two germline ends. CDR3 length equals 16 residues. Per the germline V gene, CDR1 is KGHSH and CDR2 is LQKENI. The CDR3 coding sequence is TGTGCCAGCTCACCACCGGGTTCAGGGGCGGCAGATACGCAGTATTTT. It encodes CASSPPGSGAADTQYF.

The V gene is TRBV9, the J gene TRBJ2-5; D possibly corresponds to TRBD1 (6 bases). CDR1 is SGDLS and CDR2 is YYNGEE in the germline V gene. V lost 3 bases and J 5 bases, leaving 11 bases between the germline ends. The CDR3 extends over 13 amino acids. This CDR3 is CASSGQARETQYF. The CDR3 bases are TGTGCCAGCAGCGGACAGGCTCGGGAGACCCAGTACTTC.

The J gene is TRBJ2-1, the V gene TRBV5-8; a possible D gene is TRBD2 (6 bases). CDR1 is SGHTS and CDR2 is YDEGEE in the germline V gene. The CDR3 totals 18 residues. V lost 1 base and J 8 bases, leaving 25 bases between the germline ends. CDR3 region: CASSLFLREVRNYDEQFF. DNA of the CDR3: TGTGCCAGCAGCTTGTTTCTCAGGGAGGTCCGGAATTACGATGAGCAGTTCTTC.

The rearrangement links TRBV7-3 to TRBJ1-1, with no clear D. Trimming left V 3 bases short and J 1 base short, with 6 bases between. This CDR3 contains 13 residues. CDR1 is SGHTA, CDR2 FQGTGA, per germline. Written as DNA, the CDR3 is TGTGCCAGCAGCTTGTCAGGGAACACTGAAGCTTTCTTT. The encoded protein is CASSLSGNTEAFF.

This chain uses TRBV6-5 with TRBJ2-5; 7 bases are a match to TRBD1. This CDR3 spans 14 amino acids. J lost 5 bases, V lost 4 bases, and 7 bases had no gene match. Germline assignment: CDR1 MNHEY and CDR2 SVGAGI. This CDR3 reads CASSSNRGSETQYF. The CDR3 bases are TGTGCCAGCAGTTCCAACAGGGGATCGGAGACCCAGTACTTC.